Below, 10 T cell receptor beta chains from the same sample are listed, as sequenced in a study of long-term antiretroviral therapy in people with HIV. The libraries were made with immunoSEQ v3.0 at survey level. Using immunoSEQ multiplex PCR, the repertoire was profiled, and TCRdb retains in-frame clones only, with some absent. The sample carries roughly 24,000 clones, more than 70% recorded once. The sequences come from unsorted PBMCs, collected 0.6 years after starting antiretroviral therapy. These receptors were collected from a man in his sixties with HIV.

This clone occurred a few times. The CDR3 nucleotides read TGTGCCAGCAGTCATAACGACTATGGCTACACCTTC. It yields the protein CASSHNDYGYTF. This chain connects TRBV7-9 to TRBJ1-2; D not certain. V was pared by 6 bases and J by 3 bases, with 8 bases between. Germline V lookup: CDR1 SEHNR, CDR2 FQNEAQ (reference sequence). This CDR3 comprises 12 residues.

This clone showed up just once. The CDR3 here is CASSRGQHGTYEQYF. CDR3 sequence (DNA): TGCGCCAGCAGCCGCGGACAGCACGGAACCTACGAGCAGTACTTC. V is TRBV4-3 and J is TRBJ2-7, with a tentative D call TRBD1 (6 bases). This CDR3 has 15 amino acids. From germline, CDR1 is LGHNA and CDR2 YSLEER. Trimming cost V 4 bases and J 2 bases, with 15 bases left between them.

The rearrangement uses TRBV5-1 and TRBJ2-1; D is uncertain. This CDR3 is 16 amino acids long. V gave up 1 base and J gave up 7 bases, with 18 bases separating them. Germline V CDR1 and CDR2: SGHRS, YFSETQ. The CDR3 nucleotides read TGCGCCAGCAGCTTGTCCGCACTTGAGTACCAAAATGAGCAGTTCTTC. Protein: CASSLSALEYQNEQFF. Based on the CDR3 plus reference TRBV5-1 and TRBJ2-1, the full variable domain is KAGVTQTPRYLIKTRGQQVTLSCSPISGHRSVSWYQQTPGQGLQFLFEYFSETQRNKGNFPGRFSGRQFSNSRSEMNVSTLELGDSALYLCASSLSALEYQNEQFFGPGTRLTVL.

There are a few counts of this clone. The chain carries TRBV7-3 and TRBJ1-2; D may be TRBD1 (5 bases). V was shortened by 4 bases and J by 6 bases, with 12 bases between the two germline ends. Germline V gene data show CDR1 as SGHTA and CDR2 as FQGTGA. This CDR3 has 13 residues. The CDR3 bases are TGTGCCAGCAGCTGGAGGGGTGGAGATGGCTACACCTTC. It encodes CASSWRGGDGYTF. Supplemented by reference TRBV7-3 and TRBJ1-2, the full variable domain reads GAGVSQTPSNKVTEKGKYVELRCDPISGHTALYWYRQSLGQGPEFLIYFQGTGAADDSGLPNDRFFAVRPEGSVSTLKIQRTERGDSAVYLCASSWRGGDGYTFGSGTRLTVV.

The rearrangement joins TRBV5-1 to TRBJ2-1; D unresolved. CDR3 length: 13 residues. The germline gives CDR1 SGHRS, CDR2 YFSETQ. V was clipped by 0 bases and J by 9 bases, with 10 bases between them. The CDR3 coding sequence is TGCGCCAGCAGCTTGGTTGAGGTTAGTGAGCAGTTCTTC. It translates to CASSLVEVSEQFF.

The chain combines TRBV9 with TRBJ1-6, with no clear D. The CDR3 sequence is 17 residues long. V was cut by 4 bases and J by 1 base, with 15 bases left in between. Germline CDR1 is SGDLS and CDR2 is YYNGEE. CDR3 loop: CASSPLVTRSYNSPLHF. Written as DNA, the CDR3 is TGTGCCAGCAGCCCGTTGGTGACGAGATCCTATAATTCACCCCTCCACTTT. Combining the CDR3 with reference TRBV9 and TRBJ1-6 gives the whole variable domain DSGVTQTPKHLITATGQRVTLRCSPRSGDLSVYWYQQSLDQGLQFLIQYYNGEERAKGNILERFSAQQFPDLHSELNLSSLELGDSALYFCASSPLVTRSYNSPLHFGNGTRLTVT.

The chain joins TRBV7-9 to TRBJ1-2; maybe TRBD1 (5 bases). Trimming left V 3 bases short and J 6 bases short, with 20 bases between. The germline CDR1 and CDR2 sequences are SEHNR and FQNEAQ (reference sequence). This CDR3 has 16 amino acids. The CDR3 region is CASSLTATVLNNGYTF. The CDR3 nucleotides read TGTGCCAGCAGCTTGACAGCCACCGTCCTTAATAATGGCTACACCTTC.

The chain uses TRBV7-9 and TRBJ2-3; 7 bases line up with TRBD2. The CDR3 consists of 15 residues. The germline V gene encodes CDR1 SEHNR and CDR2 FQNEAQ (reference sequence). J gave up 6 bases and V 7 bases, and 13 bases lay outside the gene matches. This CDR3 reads CASTLSGSPGDTQYF. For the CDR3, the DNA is TGTGCCAGCACCCTTAGCGGGTCCCCCGGGGATACGCAGTATTTT. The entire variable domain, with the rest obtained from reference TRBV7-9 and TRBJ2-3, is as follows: DTGVSQNPRHKITKRGQNVTFRCDPISEHNRLYWYRQTLGQGPEFLTYFQNEAQLEKSRLLSDRFSAERPKGSFSTLEIQRTEQGDSAMYLCASTLSGSPGDTQYFGPGTRLTVL.

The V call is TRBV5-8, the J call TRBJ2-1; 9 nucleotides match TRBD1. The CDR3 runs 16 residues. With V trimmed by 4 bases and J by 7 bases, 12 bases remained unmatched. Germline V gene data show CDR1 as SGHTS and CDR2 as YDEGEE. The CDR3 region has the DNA TGTGCCAGCAGCCTACCGGGACAGGGTGCTTCAAATGAGCAGTTCTTC. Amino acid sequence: CASSLPGQGASNEQFF.

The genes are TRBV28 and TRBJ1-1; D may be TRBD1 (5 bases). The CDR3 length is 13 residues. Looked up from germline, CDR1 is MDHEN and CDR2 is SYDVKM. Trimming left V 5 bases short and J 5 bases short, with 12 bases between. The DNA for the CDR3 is TGTGCCAGCAGTCAAACCTGGGGGACTGAAGCTTTCTTT. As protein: CASSQTWGTEAFF.